This entry lists 23 T cell receptor beta chains sequenced from one sample in a study of cytomegalovirus exposure and HLA in healthy donors (dated by TCRdb to between 2016 and 2019). Library prep was done by the immunoSEQ multiplex PCR assay. For the multiplex PCR, a mixture combining 60 forward primers for TCR Vbeta segments and 13 reverse primers for TCR Jbeta segments was used. TCRdb mirrors the immuneACCESS table, restricted to in-frame sequences. Some clones are absent from its copies; in checked studies, under half trace to an unresolved V gene, and the reason for the others is unknown. The sample contains some 160,000 clones, 70% to 80% of them found a single time. Roughly 1.4% of the sample goes to the ten largest clones. The specimen was PBMCs. The receptors come from a man in his forties or fifties in good health and CMV-seronegative.

The chain recombines TRBV7-3 with TRBJ1-5; no definite D call. V lost 1 base to trimming and J lost 5 bases, with 6 bases between them. Germline V lookup: CDR1 SGHTA, CDR2 FQGTGA. This CDR3 has 13 amino acids. The CDR3 sequence: CASSLNGDQPQHF. The CDR3 DNA reads TGTGCCAGCAGCTTAAATGGAGATCAGCCCCAGCATTTT.

With respect to this clone: At one end, the junction sequence differs from germline, possibly due to a read error. Other DNA sequences from this sample encode an identical CDR3 as well. The chain is built from TRBV15 and TRBJ1-4; TRBD1 might be the D (6 bases). The germline gives CDR1 LNHNV, CDR2 YYDKDF (reference sequence). The CDR3 loop spans 14 amino acids. The CDR3 loop reads CATKAVRGYEKLFF. CDR3 nucleotide sequence: TGTGCCACCAAGGCGGTCAGGGGATACGAAAAACTGTTCTTT. The full variable domain, in which reference TRBV15 and TRBJ1-4 provide the parts outside the CDR3, is DAMVIQNPRYQVTQFGKPVTLSCSQTLNHNVMYWYQQKSSQAPKLLFHYYDKDFNNEADTPDNFQSRRPNTSFCFLDIRSPGLGDTAMYLCATKAVRGYEKLFFGSGTQLSVL.

This sequence joins TRBV11-2 and TRBJ1-1; D is unclear. There are 14 residues in the CDR3. Per the germline V gene, CDR1 is SGHAT and CDR2 is FQNNGV. V was clipped by 0 bases and J by 1 base, with 6 bases between them. The CDR3 bases are TGTGCCAGCAGCTTAGATTTACAGAACACTGAAGCTTTCTTT. Its translation: CASSLDLQNTEAFF. Based on the CDR3 plus reference TRBV11-2 and TRBJ1-1, the full variable domain is EAGVAQSPRYKIIEKRQSVAFWCNPISGHATLYWYQQILGQGPKLLIQFQNNGVVDDSQLPKDRFSAERLKGVDSTLKIQPAKLEDSAVYLCASSLDLQNTEAFFGQGTRLTVV.

This chain joins TRBV29-1 and TRBJ2-7; no reliable D call. This CDR3 is built from 10 residues. Germline-derived CDR1 and CDR2 are SQVTM and ANQGSEA. V was shortened by 6 bases and J by 7 bases, with 10 bases between the two germline ends. The CDR3 bases are TGCAGCGTCGTTCTCGGGGAGCAGTACTTC. This translates into CSVVLGEQYF.

V usage is TRBV10-3 and J usage is TRBJ1-1, with D unresolved. Deletions cut 6 bases from V and 6 bases from J, with 11 bases between. Germline CDR1 reads ENHRY; CDR2 reads SYGVKD. This CDR3 is built from 12 residues. CDR3 nucleotide sequence: TGTGCCATCAGCCATAGTAGTCCTGAAGCTTTCTTT. This translates into CAISHSSPEAFF.

The chain carries TRBV6-5 and TRBJ1-1; D is possibly TRBD1 (6 bases). Trimming removed 6 bases at V and 5 bases at J, with 19 bases between. The length of the CDR3 is 15 residues. Germline V gene data show CDR1 as MNHEY and CDR2 as SVGAGI. CDR3 sequence: CASRRTGQPGTEAFF. Here the CDR3 DNA reads TGTGCCAGCAGGAGAACAGGACAGCCAGGAACTGAAGCTTTCTTT.

This chain uses TRBV2 with TRBJ1-1; 9 bases are a match to TRBD1. Germline trimming cut 8 bases from V and 8 bases from J; bases unmatched to any gene: 6. The CDR3 length is 12 residues. Per the germline V gene, CDR1 is SNHLY and CDR2 is FYNNEI. The CDR3 loop reads CASGQGFSEAFF. The CDR3 DNA reads TGTGCCAGCGGACAGGGGTTCTCCGAAGCTTTCTTT.

The chain joins TRBV19 to TRBJ1-5, with 9 bases fitting TRBD1. CDR1 LNHDA and CDR2 SQIVND come from the germline V gene (reference sequence). The CDR3 consists of 15 residues. V lost 7 bases to trimming and J lost 4 bases; unmatched junction nucleotides: 8. The CDR3 spells CASNPPGQGNQPQHF. In DNA form, the CDR3 reads TGTGCCAGTAATCCCCCGGGACAGGGTAATCAGCCCCAGCATTTT.

The chain is built from TRBV4-1 and TRBJ2-3, with 10 bases aligning to TRBD2. Germline CDR1 reads MGHRA; CDR2 reads YSYEKL. J gave up 0 bases and V 2 bases, and 2 bases lay outside the gene matches. The CDR3 covers 16 residues. CDR3 protein: CASSQLLAGSTDTQYF. The CDR3 region has the DNA TGCGCCAGCAGCCAACTACTAGCGGGAAGCACAGATACGCAGTATTTT.

V usage is TRBV2 and J usage is TRBJ2-1; 10 bases are shared with TRBD1. Germline V CDR1 and CDR2: SNHLY, FYNNEI. The CDR3 has 14 amino acids. V lost 7 bases to trimming and J lost 7 bases; unmatched junction nucleotides: 7. Here the CDR3 reads CASKTGGNINEQFF. The CDR3 bases are TGTGCCAGCAAGACAGGGGGCAATATAAATGAGCAGTTCTTC.

The CDR3 spells CASSPTSGLYNEQFF. In DNA form, the CDR3 reads TGTGCCAGCAGCCCCACTAGCGGACTTTACAATGAGCAGTTCTTC. V is TRBV5-4 and J is TRBJ2-1; 8 bases fit TRBD2. This CDR3 region has 15 residues. Losses at the gene ends were 4 bases for V and 4 bases for J; bases not matched to a gene: 7. The germline CDR1 and CDR2 sequences are SGHNT and YYREEE (reference sequence).

In DNA form, the CDR3 reads TGTGCCAGCACCTTAAGACAGGGAACTCAAGAAAAACTGTTTTTT. Its protein product is CASTLRQGTQEKLFF. This chain uses TRBV2 with TRBJ1-4; TRBD1 matches at 7 bases. CDR3 size: 15 residues. The germline V gene encodes CDR1 SNHLY and CDR2 FYNNEI. The J segment lost 8 bases and the V segment lost 7 bases, leaving 13 bases of the junction unmatched.

The gene calls are TRBV28 and TRBJ1-5; weak D call: TRBD1 (6 bases). The CDR3 covers 14 residues. In germline, CDR1 is MDHEN, CDR2 SYDVKM. V was trimmed by 3 bases and J by 3 bases, leaving 9 bases between them. The CDR3 nucleotides read TGTGCCAGCAGTTTTAGACAGGTCAATCAGCCCCAGCATTTT. Its translation is CASSFRQVNQPQHF.

This clone occurred once. The chain uses TRBV30 and TRBJ1-1; D unresolved. Trimming shortened V by 4 bases and J by 1 base, and 10 bases separated the two germline ends. Germline values: CDR1 GTSNPN, CDR2 SVGIG (reference sequence). The CDR3 has 13 residues. In DNA, the CDR3 is TGTGCCTGGATCCGGCGCGGGAACACTGAAGCTTTCTTT. Residues: CAWIRRGNTEAFF.

V usage is TRBV9 and J usage is TRBJ2-7; tentative D call: TRBD2 (8 bases). CDR1 and CDR2 from the germline V gene are SGDLS and YYNGEE. V dropped 4 bases and J dropped 3 bases, with 17 bases sitting between them. This CDR3 is 15 amino acids long. CDR3 sequence: CASSSRQGLVYEQYF. The CDR3 coding sequence is TGTGCCAGCAGCTCCAGACAGGGACTAGTCTACGAGCAGTACTTC.

This sequence joins TRBV28 and TRBJ2-3; 8 nucleotides line up with TRBD2. The CDR3 spans 15 residues. Germline CDR1 reads MDHEN; CDR2 reads SYDVKM. V lost 3 bases to trimming and J lost 3 bases; unmatched junction nucleotides: 5. The CDR3 spells CASSFRTSRTDTQYF. The CDR3 DNA reads TGTGCCAGCAGTTTTCGGACTAGCAGGACAGATACGCAGTATTTT.

V and J are TRBV9 and TRBJ2-7; 9 nucleotides align to TRBD1. V was pared by 0 bases and J by 4 bases, with 8 bases of the junction left unmatched. The CDR3 totals 16 residues. Per the germline V gene, CDR1 is SGDLS and CDR2 is YYNGEE. The CDR3 coding sequence is TGTGCCAGCAGCGTAGCTACCCTGGACAGGGGTTACGAGCAGTACGTC. It encodes CASSVATLDRGYEQYV.

This chain uses TRBV27 with TRBJ2-2; TRBD2 is a possible D gene (5 bases). Per germline, CDR1 MNHEY and CDR2 SMNVEV (reference sequence). This CDR3 is 14 amino acids long. Trimming pared 4 bases from V and 4 bases from J, leaving 10 bases between. The CDR3 sequence is CASSYGMGTGELFF. CDR3 DNA: TGTGCCAGCAGTTACGGGATGGGCACCGGGGAGCTGTTTTTT.

V is TRBV5-1 and J is TRBJ2-7; TRBD1 aligns across 7 bases. The CDR3 contains 15 residues. The V gene end was trimmed by 0 bases and the J gene end by 4 bases; junction bases not matched to a gene: 7. Germline CDR1 is SGHRS and CDR2 is YFSETQ. The chain's CDR3 is CASSLDGTGDYEQYF. The CDR3 region has the DNA TGCGCCAGCAGCTTGGACGGTACAGGGGATTACGAGCAGTACTTC.

The chain recombines TRBV12-5 with TRBJ2-2, with a tentative D call TRBD1 (7 bases). In germline, CDR1 is LGHNT, CDR2 FRNRAP. Trimming removed 0 bases at V and 6 bases at J, with 17 bases between. CDR3 length: 17 amino acids. The CDR3 loop is CASGLVQGGGDAGELFF. The CDR3, as DNA: TGTGCTAGTGGTTTGGTACAAGGAGGGGGCGACGCCGGGGAGCTGTTTTTT.

This chain uses TRBV6-5 with TRBJ2-5; D call uncertain. V was trimmed by 5 bases and J by 4 bases, leaving 17 bases between them. The CDR3 consists of 15 residues. Germline assignment: CDR1 MNHEY and CDR2 SVGAGI. In nucleotides, the CDR3 is TGTGCCAGCAGTACCGACGGTCTCGGCGGAGAGACCCAGTACTTC. The encoded protein is CASSTDGLGGETQYF.

This clone was seen a handful of times. The gene calls are TRBV5-5 and TRBJ1-2; weak D call: TRBD1 (5 bases). The CDR3 sequence is 13 residues long. The germline V gene encodes CDR1 SGHKS and CDR2 YYEKEE (reference sequence). Trimming left V 0 bases short and J 8 bases short, with 11 bases between. In DNA, the CDR3 is TGTGCCAGCAGCTTGGAGGCAGGGAAGGGCTACACCTTC. Translating it yields CASSLEAGKGYTF.

The V call is TRBV6-5, the J call TRBJ2-7; weak D call: TRBD1 (7 bases). Germline CDR1 reads MNHEY; CDR2 reads SVGAGI. Trimming took off 5 bases at V and 3 bases at J, with 14 bases between the two ends. This CDR3 is 14 amino acids long. The CDR3 reads CASSTGTAGYEQYF. The CDR3 DNA is TGTGCCAGCAGTACCGGGACAGCGGGCTACGAGCAGTACTTC.